A selection of T cell receptor beta chains follows, all from one sample in a study of blood T cell repertoires in COVID-19. Profiling relied on immunoSEQ multiplex PCR, and the TCRdb table lists in-frame clones only, not all of them. The profile covers just under 150,000 clones, with around nine tenths appearing a single time and 8.6% taken by the ten largest. Material: peripheral blood. Source of these receptors: a woman aged 45-65 years with active or convalescent COVID-19. Each CDR3 is given with its conserved first and last residue. A D gene is named only where the DNA matches it firmly.

TRBV13	TRBD2	TRBJ2-3	CASSLGRLAADTQYF
TRBV7-3	NA	TRBJ1-1	CASSLSPGWTEAFF
TRBV5-6	TRBD2	TRBJ2-4	CASSPGTSGGWGKNIQYF
TRBV2	NA	TRBJ2-5	CASSELGAQETQYF
TRBV4-1	NA	TRBJ2-1	CASSQDRASYEQFF
TRBV12-5	NA	TRBJ2-7	CASGLQDMDEQYF
TRBV5-6	TRBD1	TRBJ2-1	CASSTGTGDNEQFF
TRBV5-8	NA	TRBJ1-2	CASSPGPEANYGYTF
TRBV29-1	TRBD2	TRBJ2-3	CSVERTRGTDTQYF
TRBV27	TRBD2	TRBJ2-7	CASSLWLAGENGEQYF
TRBV7-2	TRBD1	TRBJ1-4	CASSYGTVMGEKLFF
TRBV30	NA	TRBJ1-6	CAWSSDLLNSPLHF
TRBV19	NA	TRBJ1-2	CASSIRAGEGYTF
TRBV13	NA	TRBJ1-2	CASSEVTQAGARGYTF
TRBV2	TRBD1	TRBJ1-2	CASSWDRPYGYTF
TRBV7-8	NA	TRBJ1-3	CASSLGRVTGNTIYF
TRBV7-9	NA	TRBJ2-2	CASSFQNRDTTGELFF
TRBV19	NA	TRBJ1-4	CASNTQASHNEKLFF
TRBV7-2	TRBD2	TRBJ2-3	CASSPSRGGRDTQYF
TRBV6-2/TRBV6-3	TRBD1	TRBJ1-6	CASSPRDRGISPLHF
TRBV19	NA	TRBJ2-2	CASSIETGTGELFF
TRBV5-3	NA	TRBJ1-3	CARTRNTIYF
TRBV3-1/TRBV3-2	TRBD2	TRBJ2-5	CASSRKGLLVGGRQETQYF
TRBV7-9	NA	TRBJ1-2	CASSENRVSKGYGYTF
TRBV5-1	NA	TRBJ2-2	CASSPIGGSNTGELFF
TRBV6-5	NA	TRBJ1-2	CASRQDPIYGYTF
TRBV7-6	NA	TRBJ2-5	CASIRTANRVQEETQYF
TRBV6-5	NA	TRBJ1-1	CASKVGGTEAFF
TRBV27	NA	TRBJ1-1	CASSATGFNAEAFF
TRBV12-3/TRBV12-4	NA	TRBJ2-1	CASSLRTAEQFF
TRBV2	TRBD1	TRBJ2-2	CASSVGQGYTGELFF
TRBV30	TRBD2	TRBJ2-1	CAWSGGSTTYNEQFF
TRBV29-1	TRBD1	TRBJ1-2	CSAGGRNYGYTF
TRBV7-2	TRBD1	TRBJ1-4	CASSLSGGRQGGNEKLFF
TRBV9	NA	TRBJ2-2	CASSVGSYTGELFF
TRBV28	NA	TRBJ2-1	CASSSSSSGSYNEQFF
TRBV28	TRBD1	TRBJ1-2	CASSPQGAGNYGYTF
TRBV14	NA	TRBJ1-3	CASSQDTYSGNTIYF
TRBV18	NA	TRBJ1-5	CASSETDSNQPQHF
TRBV18	NA	TRBJ1-1	CASSPSALQNTEAFF
TRBV19	TRBD1	TRBJ1-1	CASSIPGTGNTEAFF
TRBV2	TRBD2	TRBJ2-7	CASSEAPGLGYEQYF